This record looks at one T cell receptor beta chain sequence and its context. Its specificity is unknown. Trimming pared 8 bases from V and 9 bases from J, leaving 17 bases between. This CDR3 spans 13 amino acids. This specimen belongs to a study of CD4 T cells in relation to SARS-CoV-2 and coronaviruses. Data came from immunoSEQ multiplex PCR; TCRdb stores just in-frame clones and leaves some out. The sample has about 38,000 clones; approximately 77% are singletons. The receptor's source is an adult with COVID-19. The chain joins TRBV6-7 to TRBJ2-1, with D unresolved. TRBV6-7 is designated an ORF whose function remains uncertain. Sequencing was done on a sample of naive CD4+ T cells from PBMCs, cultured in vitro. Documented subset: naive CD4+ T cells isolated by negative enrichment. The DNA of the CDR3 is TGTGCCAGCGTACGGCTGGTATTGGGTGAGCAGTTCTTC. It translates to CASVRLVLGEQFF.